This T cell receptor beta chain was identified in a study of blood T cell repertoires in COVID-19. Study-wide background: The United States, Italy and Spain supplied acute and convalescent COVID-19 samples.

The count of this clone is one. Trimming removed 4 bases at V and 0 bases at J, with 13 bases between. The germline gives CDR1 KGHSH, CDR2 LQKENI. This CDR3 comprises 15 residues. Study processing details: Scientists estimated how many nucleated cells there were by amplifying reference gene primers. Only in-frame clones appear in the TCRdb table, and some are missing; sequencing was by immunoSEQ multiplex PCR. V, J and clone size are those of that table, while D and trimming were read from the DNA. The repertoire includes some 250,000 clones, around 80% of them detected once, and 27% sits in the top ten.

This TCR came from a man in his forties with acute or convalescent COVID-19. Sample: peripheral blood. This chain connects TRBV18 to TRBJ2-7; possibly TRBD1 for D (6 bases). The CDR3 region is CASSQGQTYSYEQYF. Here the CDR3 DNA reads TGTGCCAGCTCACAAGGACAGACCTACTCCTACGAGCAGTACTTC. The complete variable domain, with remaining parts taken from reference TRBV18 and TRBJ2-7, reads NAGVMQNPRHLVRRRGQEARLRCSPMKGHSHVYWYRQLPEEGLKFMVYLQKENIIDESGMPKERFSAEFPKEGPSILRIQQVVRGDSAAYFCASSQGQTYSYEQYFGPGTRLTVT.